This T cell receptor (beta chain) came from a study of blood T cell repertoires in COVID-19. The V gene's germline CDR1 is MDHEN and CDR2 SYDVKM. Germline trimming cut 3 bases from V and 6 bases from J; bases unmatched to any gene: 4. CDR3 length equals 15 residues. In the authors' workflow: Reference gene primer amplification gave estimated nucleated cell counts. The method was immunoSEQ multiplex PCR; TCRdb's version includes in-frame clones alone and lacks a portion of them. That table gives V, J and clone size, and the DNA gave D and trimming. The top ten hold less than 30% of the sample, which has 95,000 to 150,000 clones, more than 75% seen once.

Sequencing was carried out using peripheral blood. The V and J genes are TRBV28 and TRBJ2-1, with 11 positions matching TRBD2. The TCR was taken from a woman between 70 and 85 years old with acute or convalescent COVID-19. In DNA, the CDR3 is TGTGCCAGCAGTTTTGGTAGCGGGGGGGCCAATGAGCAGTTCTTC. It translates to CASSFGSGGANEQFF.